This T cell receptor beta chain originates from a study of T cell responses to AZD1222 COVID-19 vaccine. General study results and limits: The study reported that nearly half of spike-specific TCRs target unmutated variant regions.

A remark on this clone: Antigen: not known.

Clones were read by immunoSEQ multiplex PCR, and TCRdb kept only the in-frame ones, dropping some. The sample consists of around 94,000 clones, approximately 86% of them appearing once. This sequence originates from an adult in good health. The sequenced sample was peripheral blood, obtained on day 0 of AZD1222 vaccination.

CDR3 nucleotides: TGTGCCAGCAGTGGACAGTGGACAGGGCGGGGGAAAGAGACCCAGTACTTC. Amino acid sequence: CASSGQWTGRGKETQYF. This chain joins TRBV6-2 or TRBV6-3 and TRBJ2-5; D is perhaps TRBD1 (8 bases). Germline V gene lookup returns CDR1 MNHEY and CDR2 SVGEGT. The CDR3 is 17 amino acids. The V gene lost 5 bases and the J gene lost 3 bases, with 22 bases spanning the gap.